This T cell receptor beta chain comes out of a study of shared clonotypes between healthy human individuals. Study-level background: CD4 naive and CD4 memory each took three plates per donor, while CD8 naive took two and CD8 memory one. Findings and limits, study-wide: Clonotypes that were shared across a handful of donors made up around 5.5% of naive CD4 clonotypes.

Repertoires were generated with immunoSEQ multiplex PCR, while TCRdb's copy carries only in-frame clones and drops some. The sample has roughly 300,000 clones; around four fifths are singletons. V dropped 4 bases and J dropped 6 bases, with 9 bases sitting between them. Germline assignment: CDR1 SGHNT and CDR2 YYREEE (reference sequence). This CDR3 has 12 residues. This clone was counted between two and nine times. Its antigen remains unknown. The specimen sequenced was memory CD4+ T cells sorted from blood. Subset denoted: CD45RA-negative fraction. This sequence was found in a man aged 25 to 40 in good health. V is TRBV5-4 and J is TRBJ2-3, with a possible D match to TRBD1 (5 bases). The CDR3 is CASSRTRDTQYF. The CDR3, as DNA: TGTGCCAGCAGCAGGACACGGGATACGCAGTATTTT.